The present T cell receptor beta chain was sequenced within a study of graft-versus-host responses after intestinal transplantation. Study information: All recipients were transplanted with multivisceral, liver-intestinal, or isolated intestinal grafts.

TCRdb's table, derived via immunoSEQ multiplex PCR, lists solely in-frame clones and lacks some. The sample yields roughly 92,000 clones, roughly 90% seen once. Comments on this clone: No antigen is known for it.

The sequence derives from a human donor who was the organ donor for an intestinal transplant. Specimen: unstimulated CD4+ T cells sorted from spleen or lymph node cells, collected before transplant.

CDR3 amino acids: CASSFVAGVHEQFF. DNA of the CDR3: TGTGCCAGCAGTTTCGTAGCGGGAGTCCACGAGCAGTTCTTC. The rearrangement uses TRBV28 and TRBJ2-1, with 9 bases fitting TRBD2. In germline, CDR1 is MDHEN, CDR2 SYDVKM. This CDR3 comprises 14 residues. Trimming took 3 bases from V and 10 from J; bases not matched to a gene: 7.